This TCR beta chain appears in the sequencing data of a study of tumor and adjacent non-tumor tissue in lung cancer (dated by TCRdb to the late 2010s). Notes on the research overall: Of the cohort, 12 patients had adenocarcinoma, 2 had squamous cell carcinoma and 1 had small cell lung cancer. Ages among the approximately 15 patients ranged from about 31 to 85 years, there were around ten men and 5 women, and disease was at TNM stage I to III. A few dozen paired specimens, one tumor and one normal lung sample per patient, were profiled by TCRbeta CDR3 sequencing. The study compared bulk TCRbeta repertoires from lung tumor tissue and matched distant non-tumor lung tissue of roughly 14 lung cancer patients. Sequencing produced roughly 130 million productive TCRbeta reads in total, an average of approximately 4.2 million reads per sample.

In regard to this clonotype: The specificity of this receptor is unknown. An end of the junction does not agree with germline; a read error may underlie this.

The receptor library was made with multiplex PCR. TCRdb lists the instrument as Illumina HiSeq 2500. TCRbeta libraries were built by three rounds of nested PCR using primers (Table S4), following protocols modified from ARM-PCR. Before sequencing, PCR products of 200-500 bp were cut from the gel and purified using the QIAquick gel extraction kit. The paper's processing steps were these. Trimmomatic was used to clean the reads, FLASH was used to merge the reads into complete CDR3 sequences, and MiTCR was used to assign the reads to V(D)J germline segments. Clonal diversity was computed as the inverse Simpson's index with VDJtools. A read counted as productive if the sequence was in-frame and lacked a premature stop codon. Clones were called with MiXCR by TCRdb after fastp trimmed the public reads at Q25, and only in-frame beta chains were retained. Every distinct CDR3 protein forms one entry, paired with its most common genes and DNA. The V and J calls and clone size come from TCRdb's table, not from the authors' own analysis. This sample gives tens of thousands of distinct CDR3 sequences in total; approximately 79% of them show up just once. Jointly, the top ten make up roughly 15% of the sample.

The investigation overall reported the following: Because peripheral blood was not sequenced, the blood TCRbeta repertoires of the lung cancer patients in the study went unexamined. TCR diversity was significantly higher in younger patients, and higher tumor TCR diversity was associated with shorter overall and disease-free survival. The cohort had only 15 or so patients, and the authors noted that larger samples and more detailed clinical data are needed. Neither the sequencing platform nor unique molecular identifiers are mentioned in the methods. The top 100 clones accounted for a significantly larger cumulative portion of the repertoire in normal lung than in tumor tissue. Significantly higher TCR diversity (inverse Simpson) was observed in tumor tissue than in normal lung tissue (roughly 390 vs 170, P = 0.0075, Mann-Whitney U test).

CDR1 and CDR2 are drawn from the germline V gene: MGHRA, YSYEKL. The CDR3 covers 15 residues, taking in both the cysteine and the phenylalanine. The read is trimmed to its CDR3 DNA, 45 bases read in frame from base 1. Bulk unsorted tissue served as the source for RNA extraction, and RNA quality was assessed using a NanoDrop ND-1000 and an Agilent 2100. The donors were newly diagnosed lung cancer patients admitted for thoracic surgery in China from August to November 2014 who had not received prior chemotherapy. Patients with previous radiotherapy or chemotherapy, or with another concurrent cancer, were excluded from the study. Surgical tissue pieces of about 1-2.3 cm3 were preserved in RNAlater solution and were kept at -80 degrees C until use.

The source of this sequence is a woman between 50 and 59 years old with non-small cell lung cancer. The sample consisted of lung tumor tissue. The chain couples TRBV4-1 to TRBJ1-1, with an unclear D gene assignment. The DNA is TGCTCCAGCAGCCAAGCGACTCTAATGAACACTGAAGCTTTCTTT. It encodes CSSSQATLMNTEAFF.